Listed here are 18 T cell receptor beta chains from one sample, sequenced in a study of regulatory T cells in long-lasting Graves disease. Arm-PCR of CDR3 regions and iRepertoire HTBI primers were used to build TCR beta libraries. TCRdb analysed the multiplex PCR reads with MiXCR anew, one entry per CDR3 protein. This repertoire shows hundreds of thousands of distinct CDR3 sequences, around 30% found once; its top ten account for around 42%. As for time point: persistent/refractory GD, antithyroid drugs over 5 years with positive TRAb. From RNA extracted from PBMCs, the TCR library was made. The sample in question was peripheral blood mononuclear cells (PBMCs), obtained when the disease was refractory, from a patient treated with antithyroid drugs. The origin of the receptors is a female donor with Graves disease.

V and J are TRBV9 and TRBJ1-1; perhaps TRBD1 as D (6 bases). Trimming took off 4 bases at V and 3 bases at J, with 13 bases between the two ends. This CDR3 region has 14 residues. The germline CDR1 and CDR2 sequences are SGDLS and YYNGEE. In nucleotides, the CDR3 is TGTGCCAGCAGCCCCTTTAGACAGGACACTGAAGCTTTCTTT. This codes for CASSPFRQDTEAFF.

This chain uses TRBV19 with TRBJ1-5; D gene ambiguous. The CDR3 contains 12 residues. Germline V gene sequence: CDR1 LNHDA, CDR2 SQIVND (reference sequence). V was pared by 3 bases and J by 6 bases, with 6 bases between. CDR3 bases: TGTGCCAGTAGTATTGGCAGTCAGCCCCAGCATTTT. Translated, it gives CASSIGSQPQHF.

In this sample, this clonotype turned up a few times. Germline and junction disagree at one end, which may indicate a read error. The chain combines TRBV29-1 with TRBJ1-2; D perhaps matches TRBD1 (5 bases). Germline V CDR1 and CDR2: SQVTM, ANQGSEA. This CDR3 is 9 amino acids long. The CDR3 DNA follows: TGCAGCGCGACGGGATCGCGGGGGTTC. Its protein product is CSATGSRGF.

The chain links TRBV20-1 to TRBJ1-6; TRBD1 might be the D (6 bases). The CDR3 runs 12 residues. V lost 5 bases and J 11 bases, leaving 13 bases between the germline ends. The germline V gene encodes CDR1 DFQATT and CDR2 SNEGSKA (reference sequence). The CDR3 is CSARPGETPLHF. CDR3 nucleotides: TGCAGTGCTCGTCCAGGGGAGACACCCCTCCACTTT.

The chain joins TRBV27 to TRBJ2-7; D could derive from TRBD1 or TRBD2 (6 bases each). Trimming removed 6 bases at V and 7 bases at J, with 25 bases between. Germline lookup yields CDR1 MNHEY and CDR2 SMNVEV (reference sequence). The length of the CDR3 is 16 residues. In nucleotides, the CDR3 is TGTGCCAGCAGCTCTAGAGGGGGTAGCGGCACGCGGGAGCAGTACTTC. Amino acid sequence: CASSSRGGSGTREQYF.

This clonotype was observed many times. The chain uses TRBV28 and TRBJ1-5, with TRBD1 matching over 9 bases. V shed 1 base and J 6 bases; nucleotides not matched to a gene: 7. CDR1 is MDHEN and CDR2 is SYDVKM in the germline V gene. The CDR3 is 16 residues long. CDR3 region: CASSLSGTGKSQPQHF. The DNA of the CDR3 is TGTGCCAGCAGTTTATCAGGGACAGGGAAAAGTCAGCCCCAGCATTTT. The whole variable domain, remainder taken from reference TRBV28 and TRBJ1-5, is DVKVTQSSRYLVKRTGEKVFLECVQDMDHENMFWYRQDPGLGLRLIYFSYDVKMKEKGDIPEGYSVSREKKERFSLILESASTNQTSMYLCASSLSGTGKSQPQHFGDGTRLSIL.

This clonotype has a handful of counts. The chain is built from TRBV12-3 or TRBV12-4 and TRBJ1-3; D unclear. CDR3 length equals 14 residues. Trimming removed 2 bases from V and 3 bases from J, with 8 bases in between. The CDR3 DNA is TGTGCCAGCAGTTTAAGGAGGGTTGGAAACACCATATATTTT. The encoded protein is CASSLRRVGNTIYF.

For the CDR3, the DNA is TGTGCCTACGACAGGGGTGACAATCAGCCCCAGCATTTT. Protein: CAYDRGDNQPQHF. This sequence joins TRBV30 and TRBJ1-5; 8 bases match TRBD1. This CDR3 has 13 amino acids. The junction had 5 bases not matched to a gene; V was cut back by 7 bases and J by 3 bases. The germline gives CDR1 GTSNPN, CDR2 SVGIG (reference sequence).

This clonotype was seen more than once but under ten times. This chain links TRBV10-3 with TRBJ1-2, with D unresolved. The V end was cut by 1 base, the J end by 6 bases, with 9 bases between. The CDR3 consists of 13 residues. Germline lookup yields CDR1 ENHRY and CDR2 SYGVKD. CDR3 in amino acids: CAISEFGGNGYTF. For the CDR3, the DNA is TGTGCCATCAGTGAGTTTGGAGGGAATGGCTACACCTTC.

This clonotype was counted once. The chain combines TRBV20-1 with TRBJ1-2; D is unresolved. The CDR3 totals 15 residues. CDR1 DFQATT and CDR2 SNEGSKA come from the germline V gene (reference sequence). V lost 0 bases, J lost 0 bases, and 11 bases lay in between. CDR3 in DNA: TGCAGTGCTAGAGATCATCGGGTAGCTAACTATGGCTACACCTTC. Encoded protein: CSARDHRVANYGYTF.

The gene calls are TRBV6-1 and TRBJ1-1; TRBD1 might be the D (5 bases). This CDR3 is built from 12 residues. CDR1 is MNHNS and CDR2 is SASEGT in the germline V gene. V was trimmed by 7 bases and J by 5 bases, leaving 11 bases between them. CDR3 sequence (DNA): TGTGCCAGCACCCACGGGGGTACTGAAGCTTTCTTT. Translation gives CASTHGGTEAFF.

A remark on this clonotype: This may be a read error, as it is one base from a much larger clone. This rearrangement joins TRBV28 to TRBJ2-1, with D tentatively TRBD1 (7 bases). The CDR3 is 16 residues long. Trimming left V 6 bases short and J 10 bases short, with 25 bases between. CDR1 and CDR2 (germline): MDHEN, SYDVKM. CDR3 amino acids: CASRTYRGGASYEQFF. The CDR3 nucleotides are TGTGCCAGCAGAACGTACAGGGGAGGAGCCTCCTACGAGCAGTTCTTC.

This clonotype was detected only a few times. The chain is built from TRBV20-1 and TRBJ1-5; D is ambiguous. Germline loops: CDR1 DFQATT, CDR2 SNEGSKA (reference sequence). The CDR3 extends over 14 amino acids. V lost 3 bases and J lost 0, with 9 bases in between. CDR3: CSARAVNSNQPQHF. In DNA, the CDR3 is TGCAGTGCTAGGGCCGTAAATAGCAATCAGCCCCAGCATTTT.

The chain has TRBV12-3 or TRBV12-4 and TRBJ1-5; no firm D call. The CDR3 covers 15 residues. Trimming pared 3 bases from V and 0 bases from J, leaving 9 bases between. The CDR3, as DNA: TGTGCCAGCAGTTTGCACCAATATAGCAATCAGCCCCAGCATTTT. Protein: CASSLHQYSNQPQHF.

This sequence joins TRBV5-4 and TRBJ1-2; D is possibly TRBD1 (5 bases). Trimming removed 4 bases at V and 5 bases at J, with 12 bases between. The CDR3 sequence is 13 residues long. The V gene's germline CDR1 is SGHNT and CDR2 YYREEE (reference sequence). The CDR3 coding sequence is TGTGCCAGCAGCACCGACAGAAGGTATGGCTACACCTTC. Its protein product is CASSTDRRYGYTF.

In this sample, this clonotype turned up a few times. The gene calls are TRBV3-1 and TRBJ1-4; the match to TRBD1 covers 8 bases. From germline, CDR1 is LGHDT and CDR2 YNNKEL (reference sequence). Trimming took 1 base from V and 3 from J; bases not matched to a gene: 4. This CDR3 has 16 amino acids. This CDR3 reads CASSQAMGQANEKLFF. The CDR3 nucleotides are TGTGCCAGCAGCCAAGCGATGGGACAGGCTAATGAAAAACTGTTTTTT. Combining the CDR3 with reference TRBV3-1 and TRBJ1-4 gives the whole variable domain DTAVSQTPKYLVTQMGNDKSIKCEQNLGHDTMYWYKQDSKKFLKIMFSYNNKELIINETVPNRFSPKSPDKAHLNLHINSLELGDSAVYFCASSQAMGQANEKLFFGSGTQLSVL.

The chain joins TRBV7-9 to TRBJ2-5; D unclear. V lost 5 bases, J lost 2 bases, and 18 bases lay in between. The CDR3 runs 16 residues. Germline V gene lookup returns CDR1 SEHNR and CDR2 FQNEAQ (reference sequence). The CDR3 bases are TGTGCCAGCAGCCGGGTGTGTCTCAATCTTCAAGAGACCCAGTACTTC. Residues: CASSRVCLNLQETQYF.

V usage is TRBV5-1 and J usage is TRBJ1-5; 8 positions match TRBD1. V lost 0 bases, J lost 5 bases, and 4 bases stayed unmatched. Germline V gives CDR1 SGHRS, CDR2 YFSETQ. CDR3 length equals 15 residues. The CDR3 nucleotides read TGCGCCAGCAGCTTGGGGGACAGGACCGATCAGCCCCAGCATTTT. It codes for CASSLGDRTDQPQHF.